Sequencing of this T cell receptor beta chain was carried out in a study of vaccination effects on CD4 cells after COVID-19. As for the study in general: Post-vaccine samples followed the second dose by a median of 72 days.

Points on this clone: Its antigen is unidentified.

Pools of viral peptides were used by the ViraFEST assay to expand antigen-specific CD4+ T cells ahead of sequencing. The culture ran for around 10 days before CD4+ T cells were isolated. Everyone in the study got two shots of either the BNT162b2 or mRNA-1273 vaccine. Measured with immunoSEQ multiplex PCR; TCRdb has only the in-frame clones, and not every one. This table holds roughly 59,000 clones, around 82% found once. CDR3 length equals 16 residues. The germline V gene encodes CDR1 SGHVS and CDR2 FNYEAQ. The V and J ends lost 2 bases and 5 bases respectively, with 13 bases between them. The source of this sequence is a human donor who received a COVID-19 vaccine. This chain links TRBV7-6 with TRBJ1-6; possibly TRBD1 for D (5 bases). The input for sequencing was CD4+ T cells from PBMCs cultured with HCoV-OC43 spike peptides, taken after COVID-19 vaccination. Subset given: HCoV-OC43 spike overlapping peptide pool stimulation. The CDR3 region has the DNA TGTGCCAGCAGCTTATTGGGGAGGGGAGATAATTCACCCCTCCACTTT. This gives the protein CASSLLGRGDNSPLHF.